The rows below give T cell receptor beta chains drawn from one sample of a study of T-cell reconstitution after alpha-beta-depleted transplantation in children. One entry per CDR3 protein, called by TCRdb with MiXCR from the PCR reads. The table has some 400,000 distinct CDR3 sequences, roughly 22% seen once; the top ten hold approximately 3.9%. This specimen consisted of PBMCs from the stem cell graft donor, obtained from the stem cell graft. The receptors derive from a human donor who donated a stem cell graft to a child with acute myeloid leukemia. Both conserved end residues are part of each CDR3. Fields, in order: clone size, D gene, V gene, J gene, CDR3 protein, CDR3 DNA. A D gene is named only where the DNA matches it firmly. The size entry is marked missing in some rows and otherwise reads once, few, many or a size class.

>.|.|TRBV7-2|TRBJ2-7
CASSLALGGSSYEQYF
TGTGCCAGCAGCTTAGCGCTTGGGGGATCCTCCTACGAGCAGTACTTC
>.|.|TRBV20-1|TRBJ2-4
CSASPGRENIQYF
TGCAGTGCTAGCCCTGGACGAGAAAACATTCAGTACTTC
>few|TRBD2|TRBV20-1|TRBJ2-7
CSARDSSGGSYEQYF
TGCAGTGCTAGAGATTCCAGCGGGGGCTCCTACGAGCAGTACTTC
>few|.|TRBV12-3/TRBV12-4|TRBJ2-1
CASSFLGAGSSYNEQFF
TGTGCCAGCAGTTTTTTGGGGGCCGGAAGCTCCTACAATGAGCAGTTCTTC
>many|.|TRBV20-1|TRBJ2-6
CSASDSGANVLTF
TGCAGTGCTAGTGACTCTGGGGCCAACGTCCTGACTTTC
>few|.|TRBV20-1|TRBJ2-1
CSARDQRLPRYNEQFF
TGCAGTGCTAGAGATCAGCGGCTACCCCGGTACAATGAGCAGTTCTTC
>.|.|TRBV7-9|TRBJ2-1
CASSLRDINNEQFF
TGTGCCAGCAGCTTACGGGACATCAACAATGAGCAGTTCTTC
>.|TRBD1|TRBV11-2|TRBJ1-3
CASSSVRTGGNTIYF
TGTGCCAGCAGCTCCGTTCGGACAGGGGGAAACACCATATATTTT
>.|TRBD2|TRBV7-2|TRBJ2-2
CASSLGAAGYTGELFF
TGTGCCAGCAGCTTAGGGGCAGCGGGGTACACCGGGGAGCTGTTTTTT
>.|TRBD2|TRBV28|TRBJ2-5
CASRLAGGFETQYF
TGTGCCAGCAGGCTAGCGGGAGGGTTTGAGACCCAGTACTTC
>many|.|TRBV29-1|TRBJ2-4
CSVGGKAKNIQYF
TGCAGCGTTGGGGGGAAGGCCAAAAACATTCAGTACTTC
>.|.|TRBV24-1|TRBJ2-1
CATSWPSAGPYNEQFF
TGTGCCACCAGTTGGCCGAGTGCGGGACCCTACAATGAGCAGTTCTTC
>few|TRBD1|TRBV4-1|TRBJ2-7
CASSQGTGGGYEQYF
TGCGCCAGCAGCCAAGGAACAGGGGGCGGCTACGAGCAGTACTTC
>few|.|TRBV12-5|TRBJ2-1
CASGPALGVQFF
TGTGCTAGTGGTCCCGCCCTTGGGGTGCAGTTCTTC
>few|.|TRBV12-3/TRBV12-4|TRBJ2-2
CASSLGHNNRVAGELFF
TGTGCCAGCAGTTTAGGCCATAACAACAGGGTTGCCGGGGAGCTGTTTTTT
>.|TRBD2|TRBV25-1|TRBJ2-1
CASSPPGTSGYDEQFF
TGTGCCAGCAGTCCTCCCGGGACTAGCGGATATGATGAGCAGTTCTTC
>.|.|TRBV12-3/TRBV12-4|TRBJ2-5
CASSPQAVRVQETQYF
TGTGCCAGCAGTCCACAAGCGGTACGGGTACAAGAGACCCAGTACTTC
>many|TRBD1|TRBV29-1|TRBJ2-1
CSAAGGNEQFF
TGCAGCGCCGCAGGGGGCAATGAGCAGTTCTTC
>few|.|TRBV12-3/TRBV12-4|TRBJ2-1
CAIPLRDTGLNEQFF
TGTGCCATCCCCCTCCGGGACACAGGACTAAATGAGCAGTTCTTC
>.|.|TRBV20-1|TRBJ2-2
CSARERGIADSNTGELFF
TGCAGTGCTAGAGAGAGGGGTATAGCGGACTCGAACACCGGGGAGCTGTTTTTT
>many|TRBD2|TRBV25-1|TRBJ2-3
CASSEGGGWGNGRPLFPTDTQYF
TGTGCCAGCAGTGAAGGTGGGGGGTGGGGTAACGGGAGGCCCCTTTTCCCCACAGATACGCAGTATTTT
>many|TRBD1|TRBV20-1|TRBJ2-2
CSAQGTGNTGELFF
TGCAGTGCTCAAGGGACAGGGAACACCGGGGAGCTGTTTTTT
>many|TRBD1|TRBV20-1|TRBJ2-5
CSASPQGAETQYF
TGCAGTGCTAGTCCCCAGGGGGCAGAGACCCAGTACTTC
>few|TRBD1|TRBV7-9|TRBJ2-5
CASSSTGGRETQYF
TGTGCCAGCAGCTCAACAGGGGGTAGGGAGACCCAGTACTTC
>.|.|TRBV6-5|TRBJ2-1
CASSYSTPGHINEQFF
TGTGCCAGCAGTTACTCGACGCCAGGCCACATCAATGAGCAGTTCTTC
>few|TRBD1|TRBV4-1|TRBJ1-4
CASRPGQGRLNEKLFF
TGCGCCAGCAGACCCGGACAGGGACGTTTAAATGAAAAACTGTTTTTT
>many|TRBD2|TRBV7-6|TRBJ2-1
CASSPGLASNEQFF
TGTGCCAGCAGCCCGGGACTAGCGTCCAATGAGCAGTTCTTC
>.|TRBD2|TRBV12-3/TRBV12-4|TRBJ2-4
CASTTRGAGGRALAKNIQYF
TGTGCCAGCACAACGAGGGGTGCCGGCGGGAGGGCTCTAGCCAAAAACATTCAGTACTTC
>.|.|TRBV27|TRBJ2-6
CASSLSGGANVLTF
TGTGCCAGCAGTTTATCGGGTGGGGCCAACGTCCTGACTTTC
>few|.|TRBV7-2|TRBJ2-3
CASSFQRLDTQYF
TGTGCCAGCAGCTTCCAACGTCTAGATACGCAGTATTTT
>.|TRBD2|TRBV20-1|TRBJ2-7
CSARAAGVSYEQYF
TGCAGTGCTAGAGCCGCGGGAGTTTCCTACGAGCAGTACTTC
>.|.|TRBV29-1|TRBJ2-1
CSVDLRGFNEKFF
TGCAGCGTTGATTTAAGGGGTTTCAATGAGAAGTTCTTC
>few|TRBD2|TRBV20-1|TRBJ2-7
CSARGLAGPSYEQYF
TGCAGTGCGAGGGGACTAGCGGGACCCTCCTACGAGCAGTACTTC
>.|.|TRBV28|TRBJ2-7
CASSPTGSGPVGQYF
TGTGCCAGCAGCCCAACGGGGAGCGGGCCCGTAGGGCAGTACTTC
>.|.|TRBV7-2|TRBJ2-5
CASSPRITETQYF
TGTGCCAGCAGCCCGCGCATAACGGAGACCCAGTACTTC
>many|.|TRBV20-1|TRBJ2-2
CSARTTGNTGELFF
TGCAGTGCTCGGACCACAGGGAACACCGGGGAGCTGTTTTTT
>few|TRBD1|TRBV20-1|TRBJ2-7
CSARFTGAAYYEQYF
TGCAGTGCTAGATTCACAGGGGCGGCGTACTACGAGCAGTACTTC